The clone carrying this T cell receptor (beta chain) was counted between two and nine times. Its target is not known. The entry originates in a study of a mutant IDH1 vaccine in newly diagnosed glioma. Turning to the study itself: Vaccine dosing followed radiotherapy by 4-6 weeks, or accompanied temozolomide cycles.

The V gene's germline CDR1 is PRHDT and CDR2 FYEKMQ (reference sequence). This CDR3 spans 16 amino acids. Trimming took 3 bases from V and 5 from J; bases not matched to a gene: 12. This sample's time point: week 47, end of study. In the vaccine, a single dose held 300 ug of the mutant IDH1 20-mer peptide, along with topical imiquimod. Each patient was administered eight vaccinations, scheduled in weeks 1, 3, 5, 7, 11, 15, 19 and 23. The protocol was immunoSEQ multiplex PCR, while the TCRdb copy is restricted to in-frame clones and leaves out a portion. The sample consists of around 30,000 clones, approximately 87% of them appearing once.

The TCR comes from a woman under 40 with glioma. The chain has TRBV13 and TRBJ1-2, with 7 bases matching TRBD1. The sequencing used PBMCs, collected from a glioma patient whose treatment included an IDH1 peptide vaccine. CDR3 amino acids: CASSFERGDRAYGYTF. CDR3 bases: TGTGCCAGCAGCTTCGAGAGAGGAGACAGGGCATATGGCTACACCTTC.